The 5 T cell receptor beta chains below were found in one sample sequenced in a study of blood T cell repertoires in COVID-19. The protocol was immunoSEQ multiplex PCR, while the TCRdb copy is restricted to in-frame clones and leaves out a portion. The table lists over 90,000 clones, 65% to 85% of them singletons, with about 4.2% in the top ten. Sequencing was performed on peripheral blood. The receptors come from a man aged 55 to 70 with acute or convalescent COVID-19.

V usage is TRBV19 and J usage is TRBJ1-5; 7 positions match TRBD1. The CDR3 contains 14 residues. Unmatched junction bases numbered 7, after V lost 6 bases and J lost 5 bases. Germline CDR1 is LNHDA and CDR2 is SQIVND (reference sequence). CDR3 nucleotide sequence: TGTGCCAGTAGCCCATACAGGGGACATCAGCCCCAGCATTTT. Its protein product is CASSPYRGHQPQHF.

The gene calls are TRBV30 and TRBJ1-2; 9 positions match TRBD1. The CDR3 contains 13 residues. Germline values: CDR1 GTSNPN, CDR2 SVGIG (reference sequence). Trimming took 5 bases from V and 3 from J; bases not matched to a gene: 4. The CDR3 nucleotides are TGTGCCTGGGGGGACAGGGAGGACTATGGCTACACCTTC. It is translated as CAWGDREDYGYTF.

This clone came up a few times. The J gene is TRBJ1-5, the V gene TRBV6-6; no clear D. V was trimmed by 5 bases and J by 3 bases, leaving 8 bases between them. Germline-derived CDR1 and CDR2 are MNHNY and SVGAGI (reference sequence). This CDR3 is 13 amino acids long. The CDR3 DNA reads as TGTGCCAGCAGTACCCAGGCCAATCAGCCCCAGCATTTT. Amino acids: CASSTQANQPQHF.

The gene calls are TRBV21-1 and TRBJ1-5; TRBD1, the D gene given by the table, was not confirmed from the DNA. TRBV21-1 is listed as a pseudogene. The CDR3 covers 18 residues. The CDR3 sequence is CASSALPGTDHSNQPQHF. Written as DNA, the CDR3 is TGTGCCAGCAGCGCCCTCCCCGGGACAGACCATAGCAATCAGCCCCAGCATTTT.

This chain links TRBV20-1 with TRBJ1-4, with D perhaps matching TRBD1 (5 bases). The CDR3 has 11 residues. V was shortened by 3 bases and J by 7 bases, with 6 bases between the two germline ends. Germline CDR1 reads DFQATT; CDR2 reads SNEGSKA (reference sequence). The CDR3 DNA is TGCAGTGCTAGCAGGGTTGAAAAACTGTTTTTT. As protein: CSASRVEKLFF.